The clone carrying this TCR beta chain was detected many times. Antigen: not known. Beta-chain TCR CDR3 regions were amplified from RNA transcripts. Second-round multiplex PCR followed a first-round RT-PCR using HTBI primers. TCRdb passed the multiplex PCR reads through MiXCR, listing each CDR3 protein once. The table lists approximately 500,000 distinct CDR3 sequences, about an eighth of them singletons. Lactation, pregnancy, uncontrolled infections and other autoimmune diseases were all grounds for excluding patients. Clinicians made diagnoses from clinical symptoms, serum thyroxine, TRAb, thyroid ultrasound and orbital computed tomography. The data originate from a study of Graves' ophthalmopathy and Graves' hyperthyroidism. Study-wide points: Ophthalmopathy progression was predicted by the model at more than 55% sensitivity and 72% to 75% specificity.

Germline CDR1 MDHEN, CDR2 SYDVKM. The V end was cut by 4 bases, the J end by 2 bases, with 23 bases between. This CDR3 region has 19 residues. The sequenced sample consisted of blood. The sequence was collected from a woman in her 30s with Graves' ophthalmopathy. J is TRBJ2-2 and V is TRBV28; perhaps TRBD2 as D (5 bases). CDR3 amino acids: CASSYHFAGSGTNTGELFF. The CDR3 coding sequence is TGTGCCAGCAGTTATCATTTCGCTGGAAGCGGCACCAACACCGGGGAGCTGTTTTTT.